The 30 T cell receptor beta chains reported below all come from one sample, sequenced in a study of T cells in women clearing cervical HPV infection. Sequencing used immunoSEQ multiplex PCR; TCRdb keeps in-frame clones, though not all of them. The data show fewer than 40,000 clones, and the top ten clones hold about 7%. Specimen: blood buffy coat. Receptors originate from a woman between 18 and 70 years old with a cervical HPV16 infection that either progressed to CIN3+ or cleared (not recorded which).

A word on this clone: The read gets to within 3 residues of the CDR3 end, and the germline J gene fills in the rest. The chain combines TRBV18 with TRBJ2-3; TRBD2 matches at 7 bases. Germline CDR1 is KGHSH and CDR2 is LQKENI. The CDR3 is 15 residues long. Trimming at V came to 8 bases and at J to 0 bases, leaving 8 bases not matched to a gene. CDR3 residues: CASAVSGLSTDTQYF. The CDR3 bases that were read are TGTGCCAGCGCAGTTAGCGGGCTAAGCACAGATACG.

As regards this clone: The CDR3 end is not reached by the read, which stops 3 residues before it; the germline J gene fills it in. The J gene is TRBJ2-7, the V gene TRBV9; 9 nucleotides line up with TRBD1. V was pared by 5 bases and J by 5 bases, with 14 bases of the junction left unmatched. The CDR3 totals 16 residues. CDR1 and CDR2 from the germline V gene are SGDLS and YYNGEE. The CDR3: CASSRDPQGAIDEQYF. The DNA read from the CDR3 is TGTGCCAGCAGTAGAGACCCACAGGGGGCTATCGACGAG.

Regarding this clone: The DNA ends 3 residues before the CDR3 does, and the rest of the CDR3 is filled in from the germline J gene. The chain couples TRBV7-2 to TRBJ2-3, with D possibly matching TRBD2 (6 bases). Between the trimmed V and J ends, which lost 2 bases and 0 bases, there was a span of 9 bases. Germline values: CDR1 SGHTA, CDR2 FQGNSA. The CDR3 consists of 15 residues. The CDR3 region is CASSLQRASTDTQYF. CDR3 bases read: TGTGCCAGCAGCTTACAGCGGGCCAGCACAGATACG.

As for this clone: The read gets to within 3 residues of the CDR3 end, and the germline J gene fills in the rest. The chain links TRBV2 to TRBJ2-7; 10 bases are a match to TRBD2. V shed 8 bases, J shed 2 bases, and the junction held 3 bases outside the gene matches. The CDR3 runs 13 residues. CDR1 is SNHLY, CDR2 FYNNEI, per germline. CDR3 bases read: TGTGCCAGCGGCACTAGCGGGGCCTACGAG. Translation gives CASGTSGAYE. The CDR3 reads in full as CASGTSGAYEQYF.

Turning to this clone: The CDR3 end falls 3 residues outside the read, so it is completed with the germline J gene. V and J are TRBV30 and TRBJ1-4; D is perhaps TRBD1 (5 bases). CDR1 and CDR2 from the germline V gene are GTSNPN and SVGIG (reference sequence). The CDR3 has 15 amino acids. The covered CDR3 bases are TGTGCCTGGAGTGTAGAGGTCAGGGCTCGTTCACCA. Encoded protein: CAWSVEVRARSP. The CDR3 as a whole reads CAWSVEVRARSPLFF.

With respect to this clone: The observed sequence ends 3 residues before the CDR3 terminus, with the missing tail filled in from the germline J gene. This chain uses TRBV7-9 with TRBJ2-7, with a tentative D call TRBD2 (6 bases). Deletions cut 5 bases from V and 5 bases from J, with 19 bases between. The CDR3 totals 15 residues. The germline gives CDR1 SEHNR, CDR2 FQNEAQ (reference sequence). This CDR3 is CASSPPGVTGHEQYF. CDR3 DNA, as far as it was read: TGTGCCAGCAGCCCCCCGGGGGTAACGGGCCACGAG.

Concerning this clone itself: Read sequence stops 3 residues before the CDR3 end, and the germline J gene provides the missing end. This chain links TRBV7-9 with TRBJ1-4; D possibly corresponds to TRBD1 (6 bases). The CDR3 extends over 13 amino acids. Germline CDR1 and CDR2: SEHNR and FQNEAQ (reference sequence). Trimming pared 5 bases from V and 8 bases from J, leaving 12 bases between. Here the CDR3 reads CASSPDRNEKLFF. The part of the CDR3 DNA that was read is TGTGCCAGCAGCCCCGACAGGAACGAAAAA.

CDR3 bases read: TGTGCCAGCAGCCCCGGGACAGGGGCAGATACG. Its translation: CASSPGTGADT. The full CDR3 sequence reads CASSPGTGADTQYF. The chain uses TRBV7-7 and TRBJ2-3; 10 nucleotides agree with TRBD1. The read halts 3 residues ahead of the CDR3 end, with the missing end drawn from the germline J gene. After removal of 5 bases from V and 4 bases from J, the junction contained 3 bases not matched to a gene. Per germline, CDR1 SSHAT and CDR2 FNYEAQ (reference sequence). The CDR3 has 14 amino acids. Full variable domain (rest looked up from reference TRBV7-7 and TRBJ2-3): GAGVSQSPRYKVTKRGQDVTLRCDPISSHATLYWYQQALGQGPEFLTYFNYEAQPDKSGLPSDRFSAERPEGSISTLTIQRTEQRDSAMYRCASSPGTGADTQYFGPGTRLTVL.

About this clone: Sequencing ends 3 residues short of the CDR3 end; the germline J gene provides the rest. The J gene is TRBJ2-3, the V gene TRBV7-2; D perhaps matches TRBD2 (5 bases). This CDR3 spans 12 amino acids. Germline CDR1 reads SGHTA; CDR2 reads FQGNSA. Trimming stripped 5 bases from V and 4 bases from J, with 7 bases between. The sequenced CDR3 bases are TGTGCCAGCAGCCGGGGAGCAGATACG. It yields the protein CASSRGADT. The whole CDR3 reads CASSRGADTQYF.

The CDR3 region is CASSLERGTTIYF. CDR3 DNA, as far as it was read: TGTGCCAGCAGCTTGGAGAGGGGGACAACC. The chain couples TRBV5-6 to TRBJ1-3; tentative D call: TRBD1 (6 bases). The CDR3 end lies 3 residues beyond the end of the read and is filled in from the germline J gene. This CDR3 is 13 amino acids long. Germline V gives CDR1 SGHDT, CDR2 YYEEEE.

Remarks on this clone: The read stops 3 residues short of the end of the CDR3; the missing end is completed from the germline J gene. The J gene is TRBJ1-2, the V gene TRBV7-9, with D tentatively TRBD1 (5 bases). Germline V lookup: CDR1 SEHNR, CDR2 FQNEAQ (reference sequence). The length of the CDR3 is 12 residues. The CDR3 here is CASSSDSYDYTF. The sequenced part of the CDR3 DNA is TGTGCCAGCAGCTCCGACAGTTACGAC. Together with reference TRBV7-9 and TRBJ1-2, the CDR3 gives the full variable domain: DTGVSQNPRHKITKRGQNVTFRCDPISEHNRLYWYRQTLGQGPEFLTYFQNEAQLEKSRLLSDRFSAERPKGSFSTLEIQRTEQGDSAMYLCASSSDSYDYTFGSGTRLTVV.

CDR3 sequence: CASTPYAGDGSNYGYTF. The covered CDR3 bases are TGTGCCAGTACCCCCTACGCCGGCGACGGGTCTAACTATGGC. The chain carries TRBV19 and TRBJ1-2; no clear D. The read gets to within 3 residues of the CDR3 end, and the germline J gene fills in the rest. This CDR3 has 17 residues. Trimming removed 7 bases at V and 0 bases at J, with 21 bases between. Germline V gene lookup returns CDR1 LNHDA and CDR2 SQIVND (reference sequence).

On this clone itself: The read terminates 3 residues before the CDR3 end, so the remaining end is supplied by the germline J gene. V is TRBV20-1 and J is TRBJ2-3; 7 nucleotides align to TRBD1. CDR3 length: 14 amino acids. Germline CDR1 is DFQATT and CDR2 is SNEGSKA (reference sequence). This chain's CDR3 is CSARVARGQETQYF. The sequenced part of the CDR3 DNA is TGCAGTGCTAGGGTAGCGAGGGGGCAAGAGACG.

The covered CDR3 bases are TGTGCCACCTCCTTGAGGGGGCTGGCTGGAAACACC. Translation gives CATSLRGLAGNT. The entire CDR3 protein reads CATSLRGLAGNTIYF. V gene TRBV19 combines with J gene TRBJ1-3; 7 nucleotides match TRBD1. The sequence runs out 3 residues before the end of the CDR3; the remainder is reconstructed from the germline J gene. V shed 10 bases, J shed 2 bases, and the junction held 11 bases outside the gene matches. The CDR3 runs to 15 residues. The germline V gene encodes CDR1 LNHDA and CDR2 SQIVND (reference sequence).

In the case of this clone: The read finishes 3 residues shy of the CDR3 end, and the germline J gene is used to complete it. The chain is built from TRBV7-2 and TRBJ2-7, with D possibly TRBD1 on 6 matching bases. Trimming shortened V by 5 bases and J by 2 bases, and 16 bases separated the two germline ends. In germline, CDR1 is SGHTA, CDR2 FQGNSA. This CDR3 has 15 residues. The covered CDR3 bases are TGTGCCAGCAGCATATACGGGACAACTGCCTACGAG. It codes for CASSIYGTTAYE. The full CDR3 sequence reads CASSIYGTTAYEQYF.

As regards this clone: The CDR3 goes on 3 residues after the read ends, and that part is filled in from the germline J gene. J is TRBJ1-2 and V is TRBV6-1; 7 positions agree with TRBD1. The CDR3 consists of 13 residues. After removal of 3 bases from V and 6 bases from J, the junction contained 4 bases not matched to a gene. CDR1 is MNHNS and CDR2 is SASEGT in the germline V gene. Partial CDR3 DNA: TGTGCCAGCAGTGAGAAGGGGGCGAATGGC. Translating gives CASSEKGANG. The entire CDR3 protein reads CASSEKGANGYTF.

Concerning this clone itself: The read ends 3 residues early relative to the CDR3; the germline J gene fills the gap. The V call is TRBV18, the J call TRBJ1-2, with D perhaps TRBD1 (6 bases). The CDR3 is made up of 16 amino acids. From germline, CDR1 is KGHSH and CDR2 LQKENI. CDR3 in amino acids: CASSPLTGTSSYDYTF. The part of the CDR3 DNA that was read is TGTGCCAGCTCACCCTTGACAGGAACCAGCTCCTACGAC.

As regards this clone: The read ends 3 residues before the CDR3 terminus; that terminus is restored from the germline J gene. J is TRBJ1-5 and V is TRBV11-2, with D maybe TRBD1 (5 bases). V was trimmed by 0 bases and J by 2 bases, leaving 8 bases between them. This CDR3 has 15 amino acids. Germline CDR1 and CDR2: SGHAT and FQNNGV. The CDR3 here is CASSLDRGGNQPQHF. CDR3 DNA (partial): TGTGCCAGCAGCTTAGATCGGGGGGGCAATCAGCCC. Based on the CDR3 plus reference TRBV11-2 and TRBJ1-5, the full variable domain is EAGVAQSPRYKIIEKRQSVAFWCNPISGHATLYWYQQILGQGPKLLIQFQNNGVVDDSQLPKDRFSAERLKGVDSTLKIQPAKLEDSAVYLCASSLDRGGNQPQHFGDGTRLSIL.

About this clone itself: The read is 3 residues too short to cover the CDR3 end, so that end is filled in from the germline J gene. The chain couples TRBV18 to TRBJ1-2; TRBD1 is a possible D gene (6 bases). This CDR3 is 13 amino acids long. From germline, CDR1 is KGHSH and CDR2 LQKENI. The CDR3 here is CASSGDTSYDYTF. Partial CDR3 DNA: TGTGCCAGCTCCGGGGACACCTCCTACGAC. The full variable domain, rest sourced from reference TRBV18 and TRBJ1-2, is NAGVMQNPRHLVRRRGQEARLRCSPMKGHSHVYWYRQLPEEGLKFMVYLQKENIIDESGMPKERFSAEFPKEGPSILRIQQVVRGDSAAYFCASSGDTSYDYTFGSGTRLTVV.

This CDR3 is CASSSGTGGMSQPQHF. The sequenced CDR3 bases are TGTGCCAGCAGTTCCGGGACAGGGGGCATGAGTCAGCCC. The J gene is TRBJ1-5, the V gene TRBV6-2 or TRBV6-3, with 12 bases fitting TRBD1. Read sequence stops 3 residues before the CDR3 end, and the germline J gene provides the missing end. CDR1 and CDR2 (germline): MNHEY, SVGEGT. This CDR3 spans 16 amino acids. Trimming took 4 bases from V and 6 from J; bases not matched to a gene: 7.

A note on this clone: The read ends 3 residues shy of where the CDR3 ends; the end is completed using the germline J gene. The chain is built from TRBV7-3 and TRBJ2-3; TRBD1 aligns across 7 bases. CDR1 is SGHTA and CDR2 is FQGTGA in the germline V gene. The CDR3 extends over 13 amino acids. Partial CDR3 DNA: TGTGCCAGCAGCCCACAGGGGAAAGAGACG. Protein sequence: CASSPQGKET. In full, the CDR3 is CASSPQGKETQYF.

Regarding this clone: The CDR3 extends 3 residues past the end of the read, so its final part is completed from the germline J gene. The chain is built from TRBV20-1 and TRBJ2-7; 13 bases map to TRBD2. J gave up 0 bases and V 5 bases, and 7 bases lay outside the gene matches. This CDR3 has 16 amino acids. The germline gives CDR1 DFQATT, CDR2 SNEGSKA (reference sequence). CDR3 region: CSAQTSGGRSSYEQYF. The CDR3 bases that were read are TGCAGTGCTCAGACTAGCGGGGGGCGAAGCTCCTACGAG.

Regarding this clone: The read ends 3 residues before the CDR3 terminus; that terminus is restored from the germline J gene. The chain joins TRBV7-2 to TRBJ2-7; 8 bases are shared with TRBD2. Germline V gives CDR1 SGHTA, CDR2 FQGNSA. The CDR3 sequence is 15 residues long. J lost 3 bases, V lost 8 bases, and 12 bases had no gene match. The CDR3 bases that were read are TGTGCCAGCGCGCCCGGGGGGGCGGGGGACTACGAG. It encodes CASAPGGAGDYE. The whole CDR3 sequence is CASAPGGAGDYEQYF.

Details on this clone: The read halts 3 residues ahead of the CDR3 end, with the missing end drawn from the germline J gene. The rearrangement joins TRBV7-2 to TRBJ1-2, with TRBD1 matching over 8 bases. The CDR3 contains 14 residues. CDR1 is SGHTA and CDR2 is FQGNSA in the germline V gene. CDR3 DNA, as far as it was read: TGTGCCAGCAGTCGGCTCACCGACAGGGGCGGC. This encodes CASSRLTDRGG. In full, the CDR3 reads CASSRLTDRGGYTF.

For this clone: Read coverage stops 3 residues before the CDR3 terminus; the germline J gene supplies the remainder. This sequence joins TRBV2 and TRBJ1-2; a weak D match, TRBD1 (5 bases). Trimming removed 7 bases from V and 5 bases from J, with 17 bases in between. The CDR3 covers 14 residues. CDR1 SNHLY and CDR2 FYNNEI come from the germline V gene. The CDR3 here is CASMEFDRIYGYTF. The CDR3 bases that were read are TGTGCCAGCATGGAATTCGACAGAATATATGGC.

The part of the CDR3 DNA that was read is TGTGCCAGCAGCCTAGAGGGGGCGAACACTGAA. It is translated as CASSLEGANTE. The CDR3 as a whole reads CASSLEGANTEAFF. V is TRBV7-3 and J is TRBJ1-1, with TRBD1 identical over 7 bases. The CDR3 extends 3 residues past the end of the read, so its final part is completed from the germline J gene. The V gene end was trimmed by 5 bases and the J gene end by 1 base; junction bases not matched to a gene: 4. The CDR3 has 14 residues. Germline CDR1 is SGHTA and CDR2 is FQGTGA.

Worth noting for this clone: The read finishes 3 residues shy of the CDR3 end, and the germline J gene is used to complete it. V usage is TRBV7-2 and J usage is TRBJ2-4, with a tentative D call TRBD1 (5 bases). This CDR3 region has 13 residues. From germline, CDR1 is SGHTA and CDR2 FQGNSA. CDR3 in amino acids: CASSPDSQHGQYF. The CDR3 DNA, read in part, is TGTGCCAGCAGTCCTGACAGCCAGCATGGT.

Incomplete CDR3 DNA: TGTGCCAGCAGCACTCGGGCAGGGGGTACCAAGGACATT. As protein: CASSTRAGGTKDI. The complete CDR3 reads CASSTRAGGTKDIQYF. The chain carries TRBV7-6 and TRBJ2-4, with 7 bases identical to TRBD1. Read coverage stops 3 residues before the CDR3 terminus; the germline J gene supplies the remainder. Germline V CDR1 and CDR2: SGHVS, FNYEAQ. J was trimmed by 8 bases and V by 5 bases; bases with no gene match: 15. This CDR3 has 16 amino acids.

On this clone itself: The read ends 3 residues before the CDR3 terminus; that terminus is restored from the germline J gene. The chain uses TRBV5-6 and TRBJ2-7; TRBD1 might be the D (5 bases). Germline values: CDR1 SGHDT, CDR2 YYEEEE. CDR3 size: 15 residues. The germline V and J ends were trimmed by 0 bases and 4 bases, with 14 bases remaining between them. The chain's CDR3 is CASSLGWGGRYEQYF. The sequenced part of the CDR3 DNA is TGTGCCAGCAGCTTGGGCTGGGGCGGTCGTTACGAG.

A remark on this clone: The observed sequence ends 3 residues before the CDR3 terminus, with the missing tail filled in from the germline J gene. The J gene is TRBJ2-5, the V gene TRBV12-5; 8 nucleotides align to TRBD2. V lost 6 bases, J lost 1 base, and 1 base stayed unmatched. In germline, CDR1 is LGHNT, CDR2 FRNRAP. This CDR3 region has 13 residues. Partial CDR3 DNA: TGTGCTAGTGGCGGGGGGGCCCAAGAGACC. Its translation: CASGGGAQET. The CDR3 as a whole reads CASGGGAQETQYF.